A selection of T cell receptor beta chains follows, all from one sample in a study of prognosis after radiotherapy for stage I lung cancer. TCRdb processed the multiplex PCR reads anew with MiXCR; each CDR3 protein has one entry. The data contain 45,000 to 70,000 distinct CDR3 sequences, less than 30% of them singletons. Material: PBMCs, obtained before or after stereotactic body radiation therapy (not recorded which). Receptors were obtained from a donor over 45 with non-small cell lung cancer. CDR3s include the opening cysteine and the closing phenylalanine or tryptophan. Fields, in order: J gene, V gene, clone size, CDR3 protein. A clone size is listed for some rows: how often the clone was seen (once, few, many), or a class if it is expanded.

>TRBJ2-7|TRBV4-1|many
CASSQEQIGGIGTYEQYF
>TRBJ2-3|TRBV12-3/TRBV12-4|.
CASSLVGLAGDLTDTQYF
>TRBJ2-5|TRBV6-4|many
CACLAGSQETQYF
>TRBJ1-5|TRBV20-1|many
CSARLGAASNQPQHF
>TRBJ1-5|TRBV12-3/TRBV12-4|.
CASSYPSVGGSQPQHF
>TRBJ2-7|TRBV20-1|many
CSAGNSGTYEQYF
>TRBJ2-6|TRBV20-1|many
CSARGTRHGANVLTF
>TRBJ2-5|TRBV4-3|.
CASSQVYQPGETQYF
>TRBJ1-1|TRBV30|many
CAWSKGLDTEAFF
>TRBJ1-1|TRBV29-1|many
CSVSTGPTEAFF